A selection of T cell receptor beta chains follows, all from one sample in a study of T cell changes during pregnancy in multiple sclerosis. Only in-frame clones appear in the TCRdb table, and some are missing; sequencing was by immunoSEQ multiplex PCR. The sample carries about 40,000 clones, under 95% recorded once. The input for sequencing was CD8+ T cells from peripheral blood mononuclear cells, taken in the first trimester of pregnancy. Receptors originate from a female donor with multiple sclerosis, enrolled in a pregnancy study. Each CDR3 is given with its conserved first and last residue. The D gene is left open where the match is weak. Clone size is shown for a subset of rows, as once, few, many or a class of expanded clone.

TRBV2	.	.	TRBJ2-1	TGTGCCAGCAGACAGGGCTACAATGAGCAGTTCTTC	CASRQGYNEQFF
TRBV9	.	TRBD2	TRBJ2-3	TGTGCCAGCACCCGGGAGCGGGATGCAGATACGCAGTATTTT	CASTRERDADTQYF
TRBV19	once	.	TRBJ2-1	TGTGCGACGGGGGATTACAATGAGCAGTTCTTC	CATGDYNEQFF
TRBV19	once	.	TRBJ1-1	TGTGCCAGTAGTATTTCGGGGTGGAGCACTGAAGCTTTCTTT	CASSISGWSTEAFF
TRBV6-1	.	.	TRBJ2-5	TGTGCCAGCAAACAGTACGGGACCCAGTACTTC	CASKQYGTQYF
TRBV13	.	.	TRBJ1-2	TGTGCCAGCAGCTTGGGGAACAGGGTGGATGGCTACACCTTC	CASSLGNRVDGYTF
TRBV6-5	few	.	TRBJ1-5	TGTGCCAGCAGCCTACAGTATAATCAGCCCCAGCATTTT	CASSLQYNQPQHF
TRBV13	.	TRBD1	TRBJ1-1	TGTGCCAGCAGCTTAGAACAGGGGGCCGGGACTGAAGCTTTCTTT	CASSLEQGAGTEAFF
TRBV2	.	.	TRBJ2-2	TGTGCCAGCAGCCCTGGGGGGAAAACGCCCGCCGGGGAGCTGTTTTTT	CASSPGGKTPAGELFF
TRBV5-6	.	.	TRBJ2-5	TGTGCCAGCAGTCTCGGGACACCTCTTAACTTC	CASSLGTPLNF
TRBV2	.	TRBD1	TRBJ1-4	TGTGCCAGCAGTGATCCAAACGGGGCACAGGGGGGAAAACTGTTTTTT	CASSDPNGAQGGKLFF
TRBV29-1	.	.	TRBJ2-5	TGCAGCGTTGAAGGGCCAGGGATAGGAGAGACCCAGTACTTC	CSVEGPGIGETQYF
TRBV5-1	.	.	TRBJ2-1	TGCGCCAGCAGCTTCGCCGGTTGGGAGGGGGACTACAATGAGCAGTTCTTC	CASSFAGWEGDYNEQFF
TRBV4-1	.	.	TRBJ1-1	TGCGCCAGCACCACAGGAGTGAACACTGAAGCTTTCTTT	CASTTGVNTEAFF
TRBV15	.	TRBD2	TRBJ2-7	TGTGCCACCAGCAGAGCCAGCGGGGGGGCCAACGAGCAGTACTTC	CATSRASGGANEQYF
TRBV4-1	.	.	TRBJ1-5	TGCGCCAGCAGCCGAGAGGGGAGCAGGAGCAATCAGCCCCAGCATTTT	CASSREGSRSNQPQHF
TRBV10-1	.	.	TRBJ2-5	TGCGCCAGCAGTGACTCAAGCGGCGGGACTGGACAAGAGACCCAGTACTTC	CASSDSSGGTGQETQYF
TRBV2	.	TRBD1	TRBJ1-5	TGTGCCAGCGCCGGGACAGGGGTTAGTCAGCCCCAGCATTTT	CASAGTGVSQPQHF
TRBV4-1	.	TRBD2	TRBJ2-6	TGCGCCAGCACTCTGAGCGCGGGGGGCTCCTCTGGGGCCAACGTCCTGACTTTC	CASTLSAGGSSGANVLTF
TRBV5-3	.	.	TRBJ2-1	TGTGCCAGAAGCCCGTCCTTCTACAGGGATTTGTACAATGAGCAGTTCTTC	CARSPSFYRDLYNEQFF
TRBV29-1	.	.	TRBJ1-5	TGCAGCGTTTTACAGGAAGGGGGTCAGCCCCAGCATTTT	CSVLQEGGQPQHF
TRBV27	.	.	TRBJ2-1	TGTGCCAGCAGTAGGGACTTTCTGGGCCATGAGCAGTTCTTC	CASSRDFLGHEQFF
TRBV5-1	.	.	TRBJ2-5	TGCGCCAGCAGCTTGGGGTCGGTAAGGACTGCCGACCAAGAGACCCAGTACTTC	CASSLGSVRTADQETQYF
TRBV9	.	.	TRBJ1-6	TGTGCCAGCAGCAACCCAAGAGGACCGGAGGGTGAGATTCGCGCACCCCTCCACTTT	CASSNPRGPEGEIRAPLHF
TRBV13	.	.	TRBJ1-2	TGTGCCAGCAGCAGCAGGGGTGGGAACTATGGCTACACCTTC	CASSSRGGNYGYTF
TRBV4-2	.	.	TRBJ2-3	TGTGCCAGCAGCCCTCTCTCGGGGGTGACAGATACGCAGTATTTT	CASSPLSGVTDTQYF
TRBV2	.	TRBD1	TRBJ1-1	TGTGCCAGCAGTTCGGGACAGTTGAACACTGAAGCTTTCTTT	CASSSGQLNTEAFF
TRBV5-4	.	TRBD1	TRBJ1-4	TGTGCCAGCAGCGTTCTAGGGGGCCAAGAAGCAACTAATGAAAAACTGTTTTTT	CASSVLGGQEATNEKLFF
TRBV27	.	.	TRBJ1-2	TGTGCCACCCTTCGAGGCGACTATGGCTACACCTTC	CATLRGDYGYTF
TRBV29-1	once	TRBD1	TRBJ1-2	TGCAGCGTCCGGACACCGGGACAGGGCTATGGCTACACCTTC	CSVRTPGQGYGYTF
TRBV6-1	.	.	TRBJ1-5	TGTGCCAGCAGTGAAGCCGAGGAGGGTAATCAGCCCCAGCATTTT	CASSEAEEGNQPQHF
TRBV5-1	.	.	TRBJ1-1	TGCGCCAGCAGCTTGGGCAACAGGGTAACTGAAGCTTTCTTT	CASSLGNRVTEAFF
TRBV4-1	.	TRBD1	TRBJ1-4	TGCGCCAGCAGCCAAGTTCCTCTTGGGACAGGGACGACTTCGAGTGAAAAACTGTTTTTT	CASSQVPLGTGTTSSEKLFF
TRBV25-1	.	.	TRBJ1-1	TGTGCCAGCACGGAGGGGTTAGGGACTGAAGCTTTCTTT	CASTEGLGTEAFF
TRBV6-1	.	TRBD1	TRBJ1-2	TGTGCCAGCAGTGAAAGTCATGGGACAGGGAACTATGGCTACACCTTC	CASSESHGTGNYGYTF
TRBV19	.	.	TRBJ1-1	TGTGCCAGTAGTATAGCCAGGAACACTGAAGCTTTCTTT	CASSIARNTEAFF
TRBV4-2	.	.	TRBJ2-3	TGTGCCAGCAGCCAGTTTGCACTACAGGAGTCTTTACTCACAGATACGCAGTATTTT	CASSQFALQESLLTDTQYF
TRBV6-4	.	TRBD2	TRBJ2-6	TGTGCCAGCAGTGACCCCGGGGAGGGCTCTTCCCCTGAATCGGTCTCTGGGGCCAACGTCCTGACTTTC	CASSDPGEGSSPESVSGANVLTF
TRBV6-4	.	TRBD2	TRBJ2-1	TGTGCCAGCAGTGTAGTTAGCGGGACGACCAATGAGCAGTTCTTC	CASSVVSGTTNEQFF
TRBV6-1	once	.	TRBJ2-3	TGTGCCAGCAGCTACGTTCCAGGCGATACGCAGTATTTT	CASSYVPGDTQYF
TRBV30	.	TRBD1	TRBJ2-7	TGTGCCTGGACCTATCGACAGGGCCATAGGGAGCAGTACTTC	CAWTYRQGHREQYF
TRBV6-5	.	.	TRBJ1-5	TGTGCCAGCAGTACAGGGTACCATCAGCCCCAGCATTTT	CASSTGYHQPQHF
TRBV2	.	TRBD1	TRBJ2-1	TGTGCCAGCAGCCAGGGACAGTCCTCCTACAATGAGCAGTTCTTC	CASSQGQSSYNEQFF
TRBV11-2	.	.	TRBJ2-1	TGTGCCAGCAGTTACTTTGGGACTTTATACAATGAGCAGTTCTTC	CASSYFGTLYNEQFF
TRBV6-5	.	.	TRBJ2-1	TGTGCCAGCAGTAGCCTCGGGTCCAGTGAGCAGTTCTTC	CASSSLGSSEQFF
TRBV19	.	.	TRBJ1-1	TGTGCCAGTAGTATAGGTCAGGAACCGAACACTGAAGCTTTCTTT	CASSIGQEPNTEAFF
TRBV14	once	TRBD1	TRBJ1-1	TGTGCCAGCAGCCAGACAGGGGAGCACACTGAAGCTTTCTTT	CASSQTGEHTEAFF
TRBV13	.	.	TRBJ2-7	TGTGCCAGCAGCTTAGGGACAGGTGAGCAGTACTTC	CASSLGTGEQYF
TRBV5-6	once	.	TRBJ2-1	TGTGCCAGCAGCTTGGGGCGGCCTTCCTACAATGAGCAGTTCTTC	CASSLGRPSYNEQFF
TRBV9	.	TRBD2	TRBJ2-1	TGTGCCAGCAGCGTTAGCGGGGGGGCCCTAACTGAGCAGTTCTTC	CASSVSGGALTEQFF
TRBV25-1	once	.	TRBJ2-1	TGTGCCAGCAGGTCGCCAAGGGGGGGGTACAATGAGCAGTTCTTC	CASRSPRGGYNEQFF